This T cell receptor (beta chain) was sequenced for a study of cytomegalovirus exposure and HLA in healthy donors (dated by TCRdb to about 2017). Regarding the research as a whole: According to an earlier analysis of 587 of the donors, about 190 million T cells yielded 90 million to 130 million unique TCR beta sequences and approximately 280 Gb of sequence data. An early release covering roughly 640 HLA-typed donors comprised approximately 300 gigabases of sequencing data and tens of millions of unique TCR sequences. Of the roughly 400 genotyped donors, 65% to 90% fell in the genetic ancestry cluster associated with self-reported Caucasian donors. The study aimed to test whether cataloging public T cell receptors could reveal signatures of past pathogen exposure. The T cell repertoires of roughly 660 subjects were profiled by immunosequencing and related to cytomegalovirus serostatus. Along with the roughly 710-subject first cohort, a separate validation cohort of around 120 different subjects was used. To predict cytomegalovirus infection status, the study combined high-throughput TCR immunosequencing, statistical association of individual TCRs with disease status, and machine learning. A later analysis re-analyzed previously published TCR beta repertoires from roughly 600 donors and added high-resolution HLA genotyping to study TCR occurrence patterns. Rather than using new phenotypic data, the later analysis identified candidate immune exposures from TCR beta sequences and from how often those sequences occurred across donors. An earlier analysis of 587 of the donors applied high-throughput TCR beta sequencing to assess whether each TCR beta V gene segment acted as functional or pseudogenic. Donor age, sex, ethnicity and CMV serostatus were collected together with the repertoire data. A later genetic analysis used genome-wide SNP genotypes for about 65% of the 666 donors, treating that subset as a discovery cohort. All discovery cohort repertoires had been generated using a single sequencing platform. HLA typing included class I and class II loci at four-digit resolution. Typing coverage differed by locus: A, B, C, DRB1 and DQB1 were typed in about 620-640 donors, DQA1 in 522, DPA1 in around 610, and DPB1 in 450 to 490. About five DR-DQ haplotypes were treated as single units for association and clustering because of strong linkage in the cohort. On average, 235,054 unique TCR beta nucleotide sequences were sequenced per donor among roughly 430 genotyped donors of the cohort, with 15% to 20% of those sequences being non-productive. The paper's findings and limits, for the study overall: Immune exposure information for the cohort was limited to CMV serostatus. Compared with the roughly 700-donor mean, donors in an Asian-associated ancestry cluster had fewer N-insertions in productive TCRs, according to a later genetic analysis. Roughly 15 rarely observed V segments, including chromosome 9 orphons, were excluded from the earlier analysis of approximately 500 of the donors because counts were too low. A later analysis found that HLA-associated TCR beta chains were more clonally expanded and had lower generation probabilities than equally common non-associated chains. In an earlier analysis of 587 of the donors, most TCR beta V segments appeared in productive rearrangements about 87% or about 30% of the time, broadly matching IMGT annotations. In the study, some 160 TCR beta chains were listed as associated with cytomegalovirus. Several of the top co-occurrence clusters appeared to be linked to parvovirus B19, influenza, CMV and Epstein-Barr virus, according to a later analysis. Linkage disequilibrium might explain the correlated functional status among segregating V segments, but an unknown experimental factor could not be ruled out. Cytomegalovirus status was reported to be diagnosed by the classifier with high specificity and sensitivity in both the original and validation cohorts. Roughly uniform sequencing depth across donors was assumed in presence/absence analyses, although this assumption may not hold. The authors suggested that the approach could potentially be generalized to other disease states and immunological phenotypes. In this cohort, only TCR beta chains were sequenced, and detectable features were limited by the absence of alpha or paired-chain data. In a later analysis, the rate of TCR association differed among HLA loci, with DRB1 alleles having the most associated TCRs and HLA-C alleles having the fewest. Most TCR sequences were observed very rarely across donors, whereas some public TCRs were present in many individuals. A later analysis associated about 17,000 TCR beta sequences with specific HLA alleles at a false discovery rate of 0.05. A few of the identified cytomegalovirus-associated TCR beta chains were confirmed in vitro to be specific for cytomegalovirus antigens. A later analysis found that most CMV-associated TCR beta chains appeared HLA-restricted, with HLA associations seemingly driven largely by CMV exposure. A further reported finding was that TCR beta sequences accurately predicted the HLA-A and HLA-B alleles for most subjects in the first cohort. Because the 87-base-pair reads could not distinguish some IMGT-functional V segments, including TRBV6-2 and TRBV6-3, those segments were excluded. Because HLA typing was missing for some donors at each locus, association tests included only the typed subset. Strong co-occurrence of HLA alleles, especially DR and DQ, made assigning TCR associations to individual alleles difficult. A cluster of highly shared sequence variants was judged likely to represent a technical artifact of the sequencing pipeline. In a later genetic analysis, a missense DCLRE1C variant was associated with V-gene and J-gene trimming of TCR beta chains, and the association was replicated in an independent cohort.

Trimming removed 4 bases from V and 4 bases from J, leaving 17 bases between the germline ends. Reading from cysteine to phenylalanine, the CDR3 counts 15 amino acids. The sequence is cut down to CDR3 DNA, 45 bases in frame from base 1. The CDR1 and CDR2 encoded by the germline V gene are SGDLS and YYNGEE. About this clone itself: Its antigen has not been determined. Base quality data are lacking; no much larger clone is found one base away.

The cohort consisted of 650 to 700 healthy bone marrow donors. At the time of sampling, all cohort members were nominally healthy, though unrecorded immune exposures were likely present. CMV serostatus was positive for around 310 and negative for about half of the roughly 670 cohort members, and was not recorded for this donor. Each donor provided a peripheral blood sample, and peripheral blood mononuclear cells were used for TCR beta sequencing. The Qiagen DNeasy Blood Extraction Kit was used to extract genomic DNA from the blood cell samples. The library was built by means of the immunoSEQ multiplex PCR assay. For the multiplex PCR, a mixture combining 60 forward primers for TCR Vbeta segments and 13 reverse primers for TCR Jbeta segments was used. The CDR3 region of rearranged TCR beta genes was amplified from genomic DNA by a multiplex PCR assay. Amplified TCR beta libraries were sequenced as 87-base-pair reads on the Illumina HiSeq System. The authors' pipeline ran thus. A later analysis counted about 80 million unique TCR beta chains across the 550 to 750 repertoires, and 9.5 million to 11 million of these chains were shared by at least two donors. Raw reads were error-corrected and collapsed into unique sequences with a nearest-neighbor algorithm that merged closely related sequences to remove PCR and sequencing errors. To assign V, D and J gene segments, CDR3 sequences were aligned to IMGT reference sequences. For a sequence to be retained, at least a six-nucleotide match to both a V gene segment and a J gene segment was required. Rearrangements were classified as productive when the CDR3 lacked stop codons and remained in frame with V and J, and all other rearrangements were classified as non-productive. CDR3 was defined according to IMGT convention as the region running from the second conserved V-encoded cysteine to the conserved J-encoded phenylalanine. The earlier analysis of 587 of the donors excluded sequences that lacked an unambiguous match to a single V gene segment. In an earlier analysis of approximately 590 of the donors, V segments were called functional above 56.7% productive rearrangements and were called segregating when the between-donor standard deviation exceeded 5%. A statistical classification framework was built for diagnosing cytomegalovirus status from the catalog of TCR beta chain sequences. V and J gene assignment, in a later analysis, came from comparing TCR nucleotide sequences with IMGT/GENE-DB human TR gene sequences. Using the TCRdist pipeline, a later analysis assigned CDR3 sequences along with most-parsimonious VDJ recombination scenarios. In a later analysis, every TCR beta chain was defined by the combination of its CDR3 amino acid sequence and its V-gene family, and reads without a unique V-gene family were dropped. As a way to deal with suspected cross-contamination and a sequencing artifact, a later analysis dropped 450 to 700 nucleotide sequences that were highly shared and had low generation probability. In a later analysis, a clonal expansion index was calculated for each public chain from normalized within-repertoire ranks of inferred template counts. A later analysis computed generation probabilities with a VDJ recombination model fitted to out-of-frame rearrangements, and checked the results against IGoR. A later analysis scored TCR-TCR, TCR-HLA and TCR-CMV co-occurrence with hypergeometric tests, applying a repertoire-size bias correction to TCR pairs. False discovery rates were estimated in a later analysis by permuting HLA or CMV assignments 20 times. In a later analysis, co-occurring TCRs were grouped using DBSCAN, and TCRdist sequence similarity was added for clustering within HLA-allele-positive subsets. Co-occurrence clustering excluded repertoires with fewer than 30,000 or more than 120,000 public chains, plus five with anomalous nucleotide sharing. Entries here come from immuneACCESS through TCRdb and include only in-frame sequences with V and J called. Some clones fail to appear in such tables; in the studies checked, an unresolved V gene covers under half of the shortfall, and the cause of the remainder is unknown. V and J calls and clone size are as listed in that table; D and trimming were resolved from the DNA. For this sample there are about 130,000 clones; approximately 62% appear just once. 1.6% of the sample goes to the ten largest clones.

Specimen: PBMCs. The sequence derives from a human donor in good health. The chain is made from TRBV9 and TRBJ1-1; TRBD1 is a weak D gene call, 5 bases matching. Read as DNA, the sequence is TGTGCCAGCAGCCCCAGGGATACTCAGGGCACTGAAGCTTTCTTT. Translated, this is CASSPRDTQGTEAFF.